This TCR beta chain was sequenced during a study of technical replicates of blood from several donors. This CDR3 is built from 16 residues. Trimming took 5 bases from V and 0 from J; bases not matched to a gene: 10. CDR1 MDHEN and CDR2 SYDVKM come from the germline V gene. TCRdb's table, derived via immunoSEQ multiplex PCR, lists solely in-frame clones and lacks some. The sample includes 75,000 to 95,000 clones, approximately 94% seen only once; the top ten take 0.25%. Sequencing was carried out using T cells isolated from PBMCs. This TCR was sampled from a human donor in good health. The chain recombines TRBV28 with TRBJ2-7, with 7 bases fitting TRBD2. CDR3 DNA sequence: TGTGCCAGCAGTCATGGGGGGGTTATGGGCTCCTACGAGCAGTACTTC. This gives the protein CASSHGGVMGSYEQYF.